A selection of T cell receptor beta chains follows, all from one sample in a study of blood T cell repertoires in COVID-19. Generated by immunoSEQ multiplex PCR, the TCRdb table keeps only in-frame clones and is missing some. Seen here are some 180,000 clones, around 75% observed once, and the top ten hold approximately 5.9%. What was sequenced was peripheral blood. Receptors originate from a woman aged 40 to 50 with COVID-19, enrolled during active disease. CDR3s include the opening cysteine and the closing phenylalanine or tryptophan. The D gene is left open where the match is weak. The listing skips clone size in some rows; elsewhere it reads once, few, many or a size class.

abundance | j_gene | d_gene | v_gene | CDR3aa | CDR3nt
. | TRBJ1-4 | . | TRBV3-1/TRBV3-2 | CASSHTASNEKLFF | TGTGCCAGCAGCCACACTGCATCTAATGAAAAACTGTTTTTT
. | TRBJ1-5 | . | TRBV7-7 | CASSCGQKTNQPQHF | TGTGCCAGCAGCTGTGGACAGAAGACTAATCAGCCCCAGCATTTT
many | TRBJ2-7 | TRBD1 | TRBV5-4 | CASSTTGNYEQYF | TGTGCCAGCAGCACGACAGGGAACTACGAGCAGTACTTC
. | TRBJ1-3 | . | TRBV10-3 | CAISEMTDPGNTIYF | TGTGCCATCAGTGAGATGACAGACCCTGGAAACACCATATATTTT
. | TRBJ2-6 | TRBD1 | TRBV6-5 | CASRTGATGANVLTF | TGTGCCAGCAGGACAGGGGCTACTGGGGCCAACGTCCTGACTTTC
once | TRBJ1-6 | . | TRBV25-1 | CASSEYKGGAINSPLHF | TGTGCCAGCAGTGAATATAAAGGTGGGGCGATTAATTCACCCCTCCACTTT
. | TRBJ2-3 | . | TRBV12-3/TRBV12-4 | CASSLSLAGQYF | TGTGCCAGCAGTTTAAGTCTAGCCGGGCAGTATTTT
. | TRBJ1-2 | TRBD1 | TRBV9 | CASSVLVGTGGDGYTF | TGTGCCAGCAGCGTACTAGTAGGGACAGGGGGCGATGGCTACACCTTC
once | TRBJ1-5 | . | TRBV19 | CASSISVFNQPQHF | TGTGCCAGTAGTATCTCGGTTTTCAATCAGCCCCAGCATTTT
once | TRBJ2-7 | . | TRBV2 | CASRYRLYEQYF | TGTGCCAGCAGATACAGGCTCTACGAGCAGTACTTC
. | TRBJ2-7 | . | TRBV11-2 | CASSLDRTPEQYF | TGTGCCAGCAGCTTAGATCGGACTCCGGAGCAGTACTTC
. | TRBJ1-1 | TRBD1 | TRBV3-1/TRBV3-2 | CASSPQGANTEAFF | TGTGCCAGCAGCCCTCAGGGGGCCAACACTGAAGCTTTCTTT
. | TRBJ2-7 | . | TRBV5-3 | CARSTQEEQYF | TGTGCCAGAAGCACCCAGGAAGAGCAGTACTTC
few | TRBJ2-3 | . | TRBV28 | CASSPPTKITDTQYF | TGTGCCAGCAGTCCTCCGACAAAAATCACAGATACGCAGTATTTT
few | TRBJ1-1 | . | TRBV6-5 | CASKGGTEAFF | TGTGCCTCAAAGGGAGGCACTGAAGCTTTCTTT
. | TRBJ1-2 | . | TRBV18 | CASSPTRERGYTF | TGTGCCAGCTCACCCACAAGGGAGAGAGGCTACACCTTC
few | TRBJ1-2 | TRBD1 | TRBV6-6 | CASSYVGQANYGYTF | TGTGCCAGCAGTTACGTGGGACAGGCTAACTATGGCTACACCTTC
. | TRBJ1-6 | . | TRBV27 | CASGLGANSPLHF | TGTGCCAGCGGTCTAGGGGCTAATTCACCCCTCCACTTT
. | TRBJ2-1 | TRBD2 | TRBV5-4 | CASSLGTSGSGNEQFF | TGTGCCAGCAGCTTGGGCACTAGCGGGAGTGGAAATGAGCAGTTCTTC
. | TRBJ1-1 | . | TRBV12-3/TRBV12-4 | CASSPRANTEAFF | TGTGCCAGCAGTCCCAGGGCGAACACTGAAGCTTTCTTT
. | TRBJ2-7 | TRBD1 | TRBV18 | CASSLPGRGLYEQYF | TGTGCCAGCTCACTCCCGGGCAGGGGGCTATACGAGCAGTACTTC
. | TRBJ2-3 | TRBD1 | TRBV5-4 | CASSIPQGKDTQYF | TGTGCCAGCAGCATTCCACAGGGGAAAGATACGCAGTATTTT
. | TRBJ1-5 | . | TRBV2 | CASSQQGLGDQPQHF | TGTGCCAGCAGTCAACAGGGTCTTGGCGATCAGCCCCAGCATTTT
. | TRBJ2-2 | TRBD2 | TRBV7-6 | CASSLIAGYTGELFF | TGTGCCAGCAGCTTAATAGCGGGGTACACCGGGGAGCTGTTTTTT
. | TRBJ1-5 | TRBD1 | TRBV7-9 | CASSPGQGDQPQHF | TGTGCCAGCAGCCCCGGACAGGGAGACCAGCCCCAGCATTTT
. | TRBJ1-2 | TRBD1 | TRBV11-2 | CASSPGQGGYGYTF | TGTGCCAGCAGTCCGGGACAGGGCGGCTATGGCTACACCTTC
. | TRBJ1-6 | TRBD1 | TRBV7-2 | CASRPQGGGSPLHF | TGTGCCAGCAGACCACAGGGGGGGGGTTCACCCCTCCACTTT
. | TRBJ1-1 | . | TRBV5-1 | CASSIGTTAGTEAFF | TGCGCCAGCAGCATCGGGACAACTGCGGGCACTGAAGCTTTCTTT
. | TRBJ2-7 | . | TRBV6-1 | CASSDMSSSYEQYF | TGTGCCAGCAGTGATATGTCTAGCTCCTACGAGCAGTACTTC
. | TRBJ1-2 | . | TRBV4-3 | CASSQEEARTSLYGYTF | TGCGCCAGCAGCCAAGAGGAGGCCAGAACAAGCCTCTATGGCTACACCTTC
few | TRBJ2-7 | . | TRBV7-9 | CASSLGPLSYEQYF | TGTGCCAGCAGCTTAGGCCCACTTTCCTACGAGCAGTACTTC
. | TRBJ2-1 | TRBD2 | TRBV6-4 | CASSDQGLADNEQFF | TGTGCCAGCAGTGACCAAGGACTAGCGGACAATGAGCAGTTCTTC
. | TRBJ1-1 | TRBD1 | TRBV7-9 | CASSFTGGVGEAFF | TGTGCCAGCAGCTTTACAGGGGGCGTCGGTGAAGCTTTCTTT
. | TRBJ1-1 | . | TRBV3-1/TRBV3-2 | CASSQGRNTEAFF | TGTGCCAGCAGCCAAGGCAGGAACACTGAAGCTTTCTTT
once | TRBJ1-1 | . | TRBV5-1 | CASSLDGGSNTEAFF | TGCGCCAGCAGCTTGGACGGAGGGTCGAACACTGAAGCTTTCTTT
. | TRBJ1-2 | TRBD1 | TRBV9 | CASSVGWTGSGYTF | TGTGCCAGCAGCGTAGGGTGGACAGGGAGTGGCTACACCTTC
. | TRBJ2-3 | . | TRBV15 | CATSRDYTDTQYF | TGTGCCACCAGCAGAGACTACACAGATACGCAGTATTTT
. | TRBJ2-3 | TRBD2 | TRBV5-1 | CASSLLAGESLSSTDTQYF | TGCGCCAGCAGCTTGTTAGCGGGAGAGTCCCTCTCTAGCACAGATACGCAGTATTTT
. | TRBJ2-3 | TRBD1 | TRBV7-2 | CASSLSGTGGTDTQYF | TGTGCCAGCAGCCTATCCGGGACAGGGGGCACAGATACGCAGTATTTT
many | TRBJ1-5 | . | TRBV4-2 | CASSQVGGRGGNQPQHF | TGTGCCAGCAGCCAAGTTGGAGGGAGAGGGGGCAATCAGCCCCAGCATTTT
. | TRBJ2-1 | . | TRBV7-9 | CASRGGYNEQFF | TGTGCCAGCAGAGGGGGTTACAATGAGCAGTTCTTC
. | TRBJ1-1 | TRBD1 | TRBV6-5 | CASRHPRTGNTEAFF | TGTGCCAGCAGGCACCCACGGACAGGCAACACTGAAGCTTTCTTT
. | TRBJ2-1 | TRBD2 | TRBV7-3 | CASSPWTSGGLNEQFF | TGTGCCAGCAGCCCATGGACTAGCGGGGGACTGAATGAGCAGTTCTTC
. | TRBJ1-1 | . | TRBV6-5 | CASRSGVQGTEAFF | TGTGCCAGCAGATCAGGGGTGCAAGGCACTGAAGCTTTCTTT
. | TRBJ2-5 | TRBD1 | TRBV19 | CASSSTGAQKTQYF | TGTGCCAGTAGTTCGACAGGGGCACAAAAAACCCAGTACTTC
. | TRBJ2-1 | . | TRBV4-2 | CASSQDEQPTYNEQFF | TGTGCCAGCAGCCAAGATGAACAGCCTACCTACAATGAGCAGTTCTTC